The rows below give T cell receptor beta chains drawn from one sample of a study of response to subunit inactivated influenza vaccine. TCRdb recomputed calls from the RT-PCR reads with MiXCR, one row per CDR3 protein. The data hold approximately 500,000 distinct CDR3 sequences, with approximately 15% observed a single time. Here the sequenced sample was PBMCs from blood, taken roughly 13 days after vaccination. Receptors originate from a man between 45 and 60 years old who received an inactivated influenza vaccine. Each CDR3 is given with its conserved first and last residue. Each record gives: clone size, V gene, D gene, J gene, CDR3 DNA, CDR3 protein. D genes are given only for firm matches. For some rows the clone size is stated as once, few or many, or as a class when expanded; others skip it.

NA	TRBV30	TRBD1	TRBJ2-4	TGTGCCTGGAGCAACAGGGGGGCCAAAAACATTCAGTACTTC	CAWSNRGAKNIQYF
few	TRBV5-1	NA	TRBJ1-2	TGCGCCAGCAGCCCTGCCTTCGGGGGAGTTAACTATGGCTACACCTTC	CASSPAFGGVNYGYTF
few	TRBV30	NA	TRBJ2-7	TGTGCCTGGAGTCCAGGGTTGTACGAGCAGTACTTC	CAWSPGLYEQYF
NA	TRBV7-9	NA	TRBJ2-7	TGTGCCAGCAGCCGGGACGGTCACTCCTACGAGCAGTACTTC	CASSRDGHSYEQYF
many	TRBV12-3/TRBV12-4	NA	TRBJ1-1	TGTGCCAGCAGCCATCGGGGCACTGAAGCTTTCTTT	CASSHRGTEAFF
few	TRBV12-3/TRBV12-4	TRBD1	TRBJ2-3	TGTGCCAGCAGGACCTCGCGACAGGGGGTAGCAGATACGCAGTATTTT	CASRTSRQGVADTQYF
few	TRBV12-3/TRBV12-4	TRBD2	TRBJ2-4	TGTGCCACCGCCCCTGGCGGGGGGGCTATAAACATTCAGTACTTC	CATAPGGGAINIQYF
few	TRBV7-2	NA	TRBJ2-5	TGTGCCAGCAGCTTTCGGGACTTAGAGACCCAGTACTTC	CASSFRDLETQYF
NA	TRBV9	NA	TRBJ1-1	TGTGCCAGCAGCGTAGAGGGACAAGTCTCTTCGAACACTGAAGCTTTCTTT	CASSVEGQVSSNTEAFF
few	TRBV28	NA	TRBJ2-2	TGTGCCAGCAGTTTAGGGGGCAGGGTGAACACCGGGGAGCTGTTTTTT	CASSLGGRVNTGELFF
few	TRBV28	NA	TRBJ2-7	TGTGCCAGCAGTTTATCGCTTAGTTTGGGGAAGCTCGACTACGAGCAGTACTTC	CASSLSLSLGKLDYEQYF
few	TRBV20-1	NA	TRBJ2-3	TGCAGTGCTAGAGATTCGGGGGGCCACACAGATACGCAGTATTTT	CSARDSGGHTDTQYF
few	TRBV7-9	NA	TRBJ2-7	TGTGCCAGCAGCCCTAAGCTATTATCCTACGAGCAGTACTTC	CASSPKLLSYEQYF
NA	TRBV30	NA	TRBJ1-1	TGTGCCTGGATGTGGGGACGGGACACTGAAGCTTTCTTT	CAWMWGRDTEAFF
NA	TRBV6-2/TRBV6-3	NA	TRBJ2-3	TGTGCCAGCAGTTACTCCCGGCCCGGCACAGATACGCAGTATTTT	CASSYSRPGTDTQYF
few	TRBV5-1	NA	TRBJ2-1	TGCGCCAGCAGCTTAGCGCAAGCCCCCCTCTACAATGAGCAGTTCTTC	CASSLAQAPLYNEQFF
NA	TRBV14	NA	TRBJ1-1	TGTGCCAGCAGCGCGCGACTTTTGACTGAAGCTTTCTTT	CASSARLLTEAFF
few	TRBV28	NA	TRBJ2-3	TGTGCCAGCAGTTTAATTACGGGCGCAGATACGCAGTATTTT	CASSLITGADTQYF
NA	TRBV29-1	TRBD1	TRBJ1-5	TGCAGCGTTGCCGGGACAGGGGATCAGCCCCAGCATTTT	CSVAGTGDQPQHF
few	TRBV11-3	NA	TRBJ1-4	TGTGCCAGCAGCACTCTAACAGGAGGTCGGGGGAGAAATGAAAAACTGTTTTTT	CASSTLTGGRGRNEKLFF
many	TRBV11-2	NA	TRBJ2-1	TGTGCCAGCAGCTTAGTCTCAGGGTACGAGCAGTTCTTC	CASSLVSGYEQFF
few	TRBV7-3	NA	TRBJ2-2	TGTGCCAGCAGCCTAAAGTCCGACACGGGGATGGCCGGGGAGCTGTTTTTT	CASSLKSDTGMAGELFF
NA	TRBV3-1	NA	TRBJ2-2	TGTGCCAGCAGCCCGCTAGAGAAGGATCCCGGGGAGCTGTTTTTT	CASSPLEKDPGELFF
few	TRBV28	NA	TRBJ1-5	TGTGCCAGCAGTTTCCCCCGGGCCGGGCGGCCCCAGCATTTT	CASSFPRAGRPQHF
NA	TRBV12-3/TRBV12-4	NA	TRBJ1-4	TGTGCCAGCAGCGCACCCGGGACCCCGAGAGGTGAAAAACTGTTTTTT	CASSAPGTPRGEKLFF
few	TRBV4-1	NA	TRBJ2-7	TGCGCCAGCAGCCAAGTTGGGGGCGAGCAGTACTTC	CASSQVGGEQYF
few	TRBV7-8	TRBD2	TRBJ2-1	TGTGCCAGCGAGCTAGCGGGGATATACAATGAGCAGTTCTTC	CASELAGIYNEQFF
few	TRBV20-1	NA	TRBJ2-5	TGCAGTGGCCAGTACCAAGAGACCCAGTACTTC	CSGQYQETQYF
NA	TRBV7-3	TRBD2	TRBJ2-5	TGTGCCAGCAGCACCCTAGCGGGAGAGACCCAGTACTTC	CASSTLAGETQYF
NA	TRBV7-8	TRBD1	TRBJ2-1	TGTGCCAGCAGCTTGGGACAGGGGGCTTTGAATGAGCAGTTCTTC	CASSLGQGALNEQFF
few	TRBV6-5	NA	TRBJ1-3	TGTGCCAGCAGTTTTAGGACGGGGAGCTCTGGAAACACCATATATTTT	CASSFRTGSSGNTIYF
NA	TRBV4-2	NA	TRBJ2-1	TGTGCCAGCAGCCAAGAGAAGGTTGGGGACAATGAGCAGTTCTTC	CASSQEKVGDNEQFF
NA	TRBV5-1	NA	TRBJ2-7	TGCGCCAGCAGCTCCTCGGGTAGCCGGGCCTACGAGCAGTACTTC	CASSSSGSRAYEQYF
NA	TRBV5-1	TRBD1	TRBJ1-2	TGCGCCAGCAGTTATGACAGGGCCGTATATGGCTACACCTTC	CASSYDRAVYGYTF
few	TRBV20-1	TRBD1	TRBJ2-7	TGCAGTGCTAACTACAGGGGGCTCAATACCTACGAGCAGTACTTC	CSANYRGLNTYEQYF
once	TRBV20-1	NA	TRBJ1-1	TGCAGTGCTAGAGGGGGAACGTGGAGCGGCAGAGCTGAAGCTTTCTTT	CSARGGTWSGRAEAFF
NA	TRBV20-1	NA	TRBJ2-3	TGCAGTGCTAGGCCCTCCCGCAAACTAGGCTCAGATACGCAGTATTTT	CSARPSRKLGSDTQYF